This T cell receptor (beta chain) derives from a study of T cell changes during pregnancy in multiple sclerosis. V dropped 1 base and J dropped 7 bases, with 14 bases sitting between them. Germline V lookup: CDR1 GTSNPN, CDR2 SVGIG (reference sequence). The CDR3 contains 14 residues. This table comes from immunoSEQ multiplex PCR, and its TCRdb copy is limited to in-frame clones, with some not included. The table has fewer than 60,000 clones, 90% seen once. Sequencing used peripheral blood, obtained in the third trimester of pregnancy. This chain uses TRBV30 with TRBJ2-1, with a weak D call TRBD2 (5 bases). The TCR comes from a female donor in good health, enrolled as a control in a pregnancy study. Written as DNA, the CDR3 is TGTGCCTGGAGTGGGTGGCCAGCGGCAAATGAGCAGTTCTTC. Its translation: CAWSGWPAANEQFF.